These 16 T cell receptor beta chains share one sample of origin, sequenced in a study of blood T cell repertoires in COVID-19. This table comes from immunoSEQ multiplex PCR, and its TCRdb copy is limited to in-frame clones, with some not included. This table holds roughly 33,000 clones, over 90% found once. Input material: peripheral blood. These receptors were collected from a human donor in a cohort sampled during active COVID-19.

The chain recombines TRBV12-3 or TRBV12-4 with TRBJ1-2; 8 bases are shared with TRBD1. V lost 6 bases to trimming and J lost 7 bases; unmatched junction nucleotides: 7. The CDR3 sequence is 13 residues long. CDR3 sequence: CASSLDRVTGYTF. For the CDR3, the DNA is TGTGCCAGCAGCTTGGACAGGGTTACTGGCTACACCTTC.

V is TRBV7-2 and J is TRBJ2-7; 13 bases map to TRBD2. The germline gives CDR1 SGHTA, CDR2 FQGNSA. V was pared by 1 base and J by 5 bases, with 2 bases of the junction left unmatched. CDR3 length: 15 amino acids. CDR3 loop: CASSLVGLAGDEQYF. CDR3 coding DNA: TGTGCCAGCAGCTTAGTCGGACTAGCGGGAGACGAGCAGTACTTC.

The chain is built from TRBV7-3 and TRBJ2-5, with D possibly matching TRBD1 (6 bases). Germline values: CDR1 SGHTA, CDR2 FQGTGA. This CDR3 has 14 amino acids. V shed 5 bases and J shed 1 base, with 11 bases lying between them. The CDR3 DNA reads as TGTGCCAGCAGCCCAGGGGCGGGCCAAGAGACCCAGTACTTC. It is translated as CASSPGAGQETQYF.

The J gene is TRBJ2-1, the V gene TRBV19, with D hard to call. In germline, CDR1 is LNHDA, CDR2 SQIVND (reference sequence). The CDR3 is 18 residues long. Trimming cost V 0 bases and J 0 bases, with 15 bases left between them. In nucleotides, the CDR3 is TGTGCCAGTAGTATAGATCCGAACAGTTACCGCTCCTACAATGAGCAGTTCTTC. Protein sequence: CASSIDPNSYRSYNEQFF.

The genes are TRBV30 and TRBJ2-1; no clear D. V lost 2 bases and J lost 9, with 5 bases in between. Germline CDR1 is GTSNPN and CDR2 is SVGIG (reference sequence). This CDR3 comprises 10 residues. This CDR3 is CAWSTGEQFF. The DNA of the CDR3 is TGTGCCTGGAGTACTGGTGAGCAGTTCTTC. The whole variable domain, remainder taken from reference TRBV30 and TRBJ2-1, is SQTIHQWPATLVQPVGSPLSLECTVEGTSNPNLYWYRQAAGRGLQLLFYSVGIGQISSEVPQNLSASRPQDRQFILSSKKLLLSDSGFYLCAWSTGEQFFGPGTRLTVL.

This clone was recorded only once. The chain joins TRBV10-2 to TRBJ2-1, with TRBD2 identical over 12 bases. CDR3 length: 16 residues. Germline-derived CDR1 and CDR2 are WSHSY and SAAADI. The V gene end was trimmed by 3 bases and the J gene end by 5 bases; junction bases not matched to a gene: 5. CDR3 amino acids: CASSETSGGPNNEQFF. The CDR3 DNA follows: TGCGCCAGCAGTGAAACTAGCGGGGGGCCAAACAATGAGCAGTTCTTC.

This sequence joins TRBV19 and TRBJ1-1, with D perhaps matching TRBD1 (5 bases). The V and J ends lost 5 bases and 7 bases respectively, with 17 bases between them. Germline CDR1 LNHDA, CDR2 SQIVND (reference sequence). The CDR3 spans 14 residues. In DNA form, the CDR3 reads TGTGCCAGTAGTCCCCCGGGGGGGGGACTTGAAGCTTTCTTT. It encodes CASSPPGGGLEAFF. Full variable domain (outside the CDR3, taken from reference TRBV19 and TRBJ1-1): DGGITQSPKYLFRKEGQNVTLSCEQNLNHDAMYWYRQDPGQGLRLIYYSQIVNDFQKGDIAEGYSVSREKKESFPLTVTSAQKNPTAFYLCASSPPGGGLEAFFGQGTRLTVV.

The rearrangement uses TRBV28 and TRBJ1-4; the D is unclear. The CDR3 spans 13 residues. Looked up from germline, CDR1 is MDHEN and CDR2 is SYDVKM. The V end was cut by 4 bases, the J end by 5 bases, with 8 bases between. The CDR3 bases are TGTGCCAGCAGTTCCAGGTTAAATGAAAAACTGTTTTTT. Translation: CASSSRLNEKLFF.

V and J are TRBV19 and TRBJ1-2; D unresolved. The CDR3 is 15 amino acids. The V end was cut by 3 bases, the J end by 4 bases, with 15 bases between. The V gene's germline CDR1 is LNHDA and CDR2 SQIVND (reference sequence). CDR3 loop: CASSMVAGSTYGYTF. DNA of the CDR3: TGTGCCAGTAGTATGGTGGCCGGGTCTACCTATGGCTACACCTTC.

This chain links TRBV12-3 or TRBV12-4 with TRBJ2-2; no clear D. The CDR3 has 13 amino acids. V gave up 2 bases and J gave up 4 bases, with 5 bases separating them. The CDR3 DNA follows: TGTGCCAGCAGTTTAAGCCCCACCGGGGAGCTGTTTTTT. Translation gives CASSLSPTGELFF.

This clone appeared a few times. The genes are TRBV9 and TRBJ1-6; 7 bases map to TRBD1. The CDR3 loop spans 14 amino acids. V shed 2 bases and J 8 bases; nucleotides not matched to a gene: 4. Germline CDR1 SGDLS, CDR2 YYNGEE. CDR3 sequence reads: CASSVTGADSPLHF. The CDR3, as DNA: TGTGCCAGCAGCGTTACAGGGGCTGATTCACCCCTCCACTTT.

This chain uses TRBV2 with TRBJ2-3; the match to TRBD1 covers 10 bases. Germline-derived CDR1 and CDR2 are SNHLY and FYNNEI. V gave up 5 bases and J gave up 2 bases; unmatched junction bases: 4. This CDR3 contains 15 residues. The CDR3 region is CASSMDRGNTDTQYF. The CDR3 region has the DNA TGTGCCAGCAGTATGGACAGGGGGAACACAGATACGCAGTATTTT.

The CDR3 loop is CSVTRGANNEQFF. For the CDR3, the DNA is TGCAGCGTTACGCGGGGGGCCAACAATGAGCAGTTCTTC. This rearrangement joins TRBV29-1 to TRBJ2-1, with 8 bases aligning to TRBD2. Germline trimming cut 5 bases from V and 5 bases from J; bases unmatched to any gene: 5. This CDR3 contains 13 residues. CDR1 and CDR2 (germline): SQVTM, ANQGSEA.

This chain connects TRBV6-5 to TRBJ1-1, with 9 bases lining up with TRBD1. CDR1 MNHEY and CDR2 SVGAGI come from the germline V gene. V dropped 5 bases and J dropped 0; count of bases not matched to a gene: 1. The CDR3 spans 14 residues. This CDR3 is CASSRDRVNTEAFF. DNA for the CDR3: TGTGCCAGCAGTAGGGACAGGGTGAACACTGAAGCTTTCTTT.

The chain carries TRBV18 and TRBJ1-5; the D gene is possibly TRBD1 (5 bases). The length of the CDR3 is 13 residues. V lost 2 bases to trimming and J lost 4 bases, with 6 bases between them. CDR1 KGHSH and CDR2 LQKENI come from the germline V gene. The CDR3 coding sequence is TGTGCCAGCTCACCAGCAGGGAATCAGCCCCAGCATTTT. Translation gives CASSPAGNQPQHF.

This chain joins TRBV30 and TRBJ2-7; D may be TRBD1 (7 bases). Trimming stripped 4 bases from V and 0 bases from J, with 16 bases between. There are 15 residues in the CDR3. Germline CDR1 reads GTSNPN; CDR2 reads SVGIG (reference sequence). In DNA form, the CDR3 reads TGTGCCTGGACCAGGGGGAGCGGGTACTCCTACGAGCAGTACTTC. This gives the protein CAWTRGSGYSYEQYF.